Ten or more counts support the clone carrying this T cell receptor beta chain. Its antigen is currently unknown. V was trimmed by 7 bases and J by 10 bases, leaving 13 bases between them. Germline CDR1 and CDR2: SQVTM and ANQGSEA. The CDR3 has 10 residues. The data are from a study of shared clonotypes between healthy human individuals. Notes on the study in general: What limited the represented genetic and exposure-history diversity was the small number of donors.

Assay used: immunoSEQ multiplex PCR; TCRdb lists only in-frame clones, some missing. The sample shows roughly 96,000 clones, around 47% of them seen only once. V is TRBV29-1 and J is TRBJ1-1, with D tentatively TRBD1 (6 bases). This receptor was identified in a woman aged 40 to 50 in good health. Some clones in this sample may be carry-over from other donors' samples. Sequencing was carried out using PBMCs. The CDR3 here is CSASGDGAFF. CDR3 in DNA: TGCAGCGCCTCAGGGGACGGAGCTTTCTTT. Full variable domain (missing parts from reference TRBV29-1 and TRBJ1-1): SAVISQKPSRDICQRGTSLTIQCQVDSQVTMMFWYRQQPGQSLTLIATANQGSEATYESGFVIDKFPISRPNLTFSTLTVSNMSPEDSSIYLCSASGDGAFFGQGTRLTVV.